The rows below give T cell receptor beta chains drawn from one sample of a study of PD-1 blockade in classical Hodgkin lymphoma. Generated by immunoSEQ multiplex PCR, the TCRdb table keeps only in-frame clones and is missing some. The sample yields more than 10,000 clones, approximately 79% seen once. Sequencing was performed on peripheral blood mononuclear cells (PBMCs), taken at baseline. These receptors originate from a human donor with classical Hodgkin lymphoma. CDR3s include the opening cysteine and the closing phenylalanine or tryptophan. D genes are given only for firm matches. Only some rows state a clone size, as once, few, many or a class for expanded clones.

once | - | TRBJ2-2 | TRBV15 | TGTGCCACCAGCGCGACAGGCGCCGGGGAGCTGTTTTTT | CATSATGAGELFF
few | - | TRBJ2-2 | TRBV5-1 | TGCGCCAGCAGTTTAAATTACGGCGGCACGAACACCGGGGAGCTGTTTTTT | CASSLNYGGTNTGELFF
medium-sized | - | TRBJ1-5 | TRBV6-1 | TGTGCCAGCAGTGAAGCGAGTATTAATCAGCCCCAGCATTTT | CASSEASINQPQHF
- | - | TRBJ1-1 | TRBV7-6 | TGTGCCAGCAGCTTAAAAACAGGCTTGGGGGACACTGAAGCTTTCTTT | CASSLKTGLGDTEAFF
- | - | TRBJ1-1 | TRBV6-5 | TGTGCCAGCACCCAAAAGGAGGGGATCACTGAAGCTTTCTTT | CASTQKEGITEAFF
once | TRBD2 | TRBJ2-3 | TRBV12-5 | TGTGCTAGTGGTTCCCCCCCGACTAGCGGGGGAGATACGCAGTATTTT | CASGSPPTSGGDTQYF
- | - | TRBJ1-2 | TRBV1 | TGCACCAGCAGACCAGGGTGTTTGTGCGAAACCTATGGCTACACCTTC | CTSRPGCLCETYGYTF
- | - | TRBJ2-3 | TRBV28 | TGTGCCACCTCCCTCGGGCCAGGTGCGGGAGATACGCAGTATTTT | CATSLGPGAGDTQYF
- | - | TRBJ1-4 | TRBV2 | TGTGCCAGCAGTCCTGTCCCGAAATTTCGACTGTTTTTT | CASSPVPKFRLFF
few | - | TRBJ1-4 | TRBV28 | TGTGCCAGCAGTTTACCAATCCCCAGGATAACTAATGAAAAACTGTTTTTT | CASSLPIPRITNEKLFF